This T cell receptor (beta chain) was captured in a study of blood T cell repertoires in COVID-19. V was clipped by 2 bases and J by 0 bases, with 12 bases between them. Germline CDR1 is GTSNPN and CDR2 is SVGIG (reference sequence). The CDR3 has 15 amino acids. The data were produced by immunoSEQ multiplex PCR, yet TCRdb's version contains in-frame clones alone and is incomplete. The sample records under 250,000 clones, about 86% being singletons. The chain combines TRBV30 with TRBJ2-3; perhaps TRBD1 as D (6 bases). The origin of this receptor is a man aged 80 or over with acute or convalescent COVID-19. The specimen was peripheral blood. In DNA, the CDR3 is TGTGCCTGGAGTTCACAGGGATCTAGCACAGATACGCAGTATTTT. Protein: CAWSSQGSSTDTQYF.